One sample yielded the 28 T cell receptor beta chains listed below, sequenced in a study of identical twins. A single record per CDR3 protein comes from TCRdb applying MiXCR to the 5' RACE reads. Of 750,000 to 950,000 distinct CDR3 sequences listed, approximately 13% were seen once; the top ten hold around 1.5%. This same sample was also part of a study on yellow fever vaccine responses in identical twins.

Source material: PBMCs. All receptors derive from a woman aged 18-30 years in good health.

This clonotype was detected many times. The chain employs TRBV15 and TRBJ2-4; no firm D call. The CDR3 runs to 13 residues. CDR1 and CDR2 from the germline V gene are LNHNV and YYDKDF (reference sequence). V lost 1 base, J lost 7 bases, and 8 bases lay in between. The CDR3 region is CATSRVATNIQYF. CDR3 in DNA: TGTGCCACCAGCAGAGTGGCCACTAACATTCAGTACTTC.

This clonotype appeared a few times. V usage is TRBV28 and J usage is TRBJ2-7; D may be TRBD1 (6 bases). With 6 bases removed from V and 5 bases from J, the gap between germline ends came to 23 bases. In germline, CDR1 is MDHEN, CDR2 SYDVKM. The CDR3 runs 16 residues. In DNA, the CDR3 is TGTGCCAGCAGACCCCAGGGGCTTGACGGCCTTCACGAGCAGTACTTC. As protein: CASRPQGLDGLHEQYF.

CDR3 coding DNA: TGCAGTGCACCCGGCGCGGACAGGGGTTCCACTGAAGCTTTCTTT. This sequence encodes CSAPGADRGSTEAFF. The chain has TRBV20-1 and TRBJ1-1, with 9 nucleotides matching TRBD1. With V trimmed by 6 bases and J by 4 bases, 12 bases remained unmatched. Germline values: CDR1 DFQATT, CDR2 SNEGSKA (reference sequence). The CDR3 loop spans 15 amino acids.

The rearrangement joins TRBV6-5 to TRBJ1-1; 9 bases align to TRBD1. The V segment lost 1 base and the J segment 3 bases; nucleotides outside the gene matches: 3. The CDR3 has 15 amino acids. Germline CDR1 and CDR2: MNHEY and SVGAGI. Here the CDR3 DNA reads TGTGCCAGCAGTTACTATGGGACAGGGCACACTGAAGCTTTCTTT. Translating gives CASSYYGTGHTEAFF.

This clonotype was picked up many times. The chain links TRBV4-2 to TRBJ2-1; a possible D gene is TRBD1 (6 bases). The CDR3 runs 15 residues. Germline V CDR1 and CDR2: LGHNA, YNFKEQ. Trimming cost V 1 base and J 5 bases, with 12 bases left between them. The CDR3 sequence is CASSQVRDTHNEQFF. Written as DNA, the CDR3 is TGTGCCAGCAGCCAAGTTCGGGACACACACAATGAGCAGTTCTTC.

This clonotype was picked up a small number of times. This chain uses TRBV13 with TRBJ2-1; D unresolved. V was trimmed by 5 bases and J by 3 bases, leaving 14 bases between them. Germline V gene sequence: CDR1 PRHDT, CDR2 FYEKMQ (reference sequence). CDR3 length: 15 residues. This CDR3 reads CASSHGSENYNEQFF. As DNA, the CDR3 is TGTGCCAGCAGCCATGGTTCAGAGAACTACAATGAGCAGTTCTTC.

The chain carries TRBV5-6 and TRBJ2-3; D uncertain. This CDR3 has 14 residues. CDR1 is SGHDT, CDR2 YYEEEE, per germline. V was pared by 8 bases and J by 4 bases, with 17 bases between. The CDR3 sequence is CASSIGSLADTQYF. The CDR3 DNA follows: TGTGCCAGTAGTATAGGAAGCCTAGCAGATACGCAGTATTTT.

The chain recombines TRBV7-9 with TRBJ2-7, with D perhaps TRBD1 (5 bases). Trimming took off 5 bases at V and 4 bases at J, with 24 bases between the two ends. This CDR3 has 17 residues. CDR1 and CDR2 from the germline V gene are SEHNR and FQNEAQ (reference sequence). CDR3 residues: CASSPGPGQSLRYEQYV. In nucleotides, the CDR3 is TGTGCCAGCAGCCCAGGGCCGGGCCAAAGCCTGAGGTACGAGCAGTACGTC.

This clonotype was detected a few times. This chain joins TRBV7-6 and TRBJ2-1; D might be TRBD1 (5 bases). Trimming shortened V by 5 bases and J by 4 bases, and 15 bases separated the two germline ends. Germline CDR1 reads SGHVS; CDR2 reads FNYEAQ. CDR3 length: 15 residues. CDR3 coding DNA: TGTGCCAGCAGCCAGCAGGGTGAAGTATACAATGAGCAGTTCTTC. As protein: CASSQQGEVYNEQFF.

The sample holds a few counts of this clonotype. The CDR3, as DNA: TGTGCCAGCTCACCAGGACAGGACCGTGAAGCTTTCTTT. Protein product: CASSPGQDREAFF. The genes are TRBV18 and TRBJ1-1; TRBD1 matches 7 bases. V dropped 2 bases and J dropped 7; count of bases not matched to a gene: 4. The CDR3 is 13 residues long. CDR1 is KGHSH and CDR2 is LQKENI in the germline V gene. Looking up the rest from reference TRBV18 and TRBJ1-1 gives the full variable domain: NAGVMQNPRHLVRRRGQEARLRCSPMKGHSHVYWYRQLPEEGLKFMVYLQKENIIDESGMPKERFSAEFPKEGPSILRIQQVVRGDSAAYFCASSPGQDREAFFGQGTRLTVV.

J is TRBJ2-3 and V is TRBV11-1; 8 nucleotides agree with TRBD2. Per the germline V gene, CDR1 is SGHAT and CDR2 is FQDESV (reference sequence). V trimming: 5 bases; J trimming: 5 bases; junction bases outside the gene matches: 18. This CDR3 spans 18 amino acids. The CDR3 coding sequence is TGTGCCAGCAGCCCCCGGGGCGGGCGAGCGGGGGTTATAGATACGCAGTATTTT. Residues: CASSPRGGRAGVIDTQYF. Supplemented by reference TRBV11-1 and TRBJ2-3, the full variable domain reads EAEVAQSPRYKITEKSQAVAFWCDPISGHATLYWYRQILGQGPELLVQFQDESVVDDSQLPKDRFSAERLKGVDSTLKIQPAELGDSAMYLCASSPRGGRAGVIDTQYFGPGTRLTVL.

About this clonotype itself: Germline is not matched at one junction end, which may reflect a read error. The chain uses TRBV4-2 and TRBJ2-1; a possible D gene is TRBD2 (5 bases). CDR3 length: 18 amino acids. The V gene's germline CDR1 is LGHNA and CDR2 YNFKEQ. CDR3 protein: CACSQEPSTVLNNNEQFF. CDR3 DNA sequence: TGTGCCTGCAGCCAAGAGCCTAGCACGGTACTCAACAACAATGAGCAGTTCTTC.

This chain connects TRBV12-3 or TRBV12-4 to TRBJ2-7, with 11 bases fitting TRBD2. J lost 5 bases, V lost 2 bases, and 2 bases had no gene match. This CDR3 contains 14 residues. The CDR3 region is CASSLILAGDEQYF. The CDR3 nucleotides are TGTGCCAGCAGTTTAATACTAGCGGGAGACGAGCAGTACTTC.

The chain uses TRBV15 and TRBJ2-3; 9 bases are shared with TRBD2. After removal of 2 bases from V and 0 bases from J, the junction contained 3 bases not matched to a gene. Germline V gene data show CDR1 as LNHNV and CDR2 as YYDKDF (reference sequence). The CDR3 totals 16 residues. In DNA, the CDR3 is TGTGCCACCAGCAGAAAGACTAGCGGAAGCACAGATACGCAGTATTTT. It codes for CATSRKTSGSTDTQYF.

This clonotype occurred a few times. The chain employs TRBV24-1 and TRBJ2-2; 13 bases are shared with TRBD2. The V and J ends lost 3 bases and 6 bases, in that order; junction bases with no gene match: 15. This CDR3 comprises 20 residues. The germline gives CDR1 KGHDR, CDR2 SFDVKD. The CDR3 sequence: CATSDPGTSGKQSQSGELFF. The CDR3 DNA reads as TGTGCCACCAGTGATCCCGGGACTAGCGGGAAACAATCGCAGTCCGGGGAGCTGTTTTTT.

V and J are TRBV5-6 and TRBJ2-3, with TRBD1 matching 9 bases. Germline CDR1 SGHDT, CDR2 YYEEEE. CDR3 length: 16 residues. V gave up 3 bases and J gave up 1 base; unmatched junction bases: 6. The CDR3 nucleotides read TGTGCCAGCAGCTGGCCCGGGACAGGGCGCACAGATACGCAGTATTTT. This translates into CASSWPGTGRTDTQYF.

This clonotype came up a few times. This chain links TRBV7-2 with TRBJ1-4, with D maybe TRBD1 (5 bases). CDR3 size: 14 residues. Germline assignment: CDR1 SGHTA and CDR2 FQGNSA. V was clipped by 5 bases and J by 2 bases, with 9 bases between them. The CDR3, as DNA: TGTGCCAGCAGCCCGACAGTTACTAATGAAAAACTGTTTTTT. It translates to CASSPTVTNEKLFF.

This clonotype was recorded a few times. The chain recombines TRBV28 with TRBJ2-1, with D perhaps matching TRBD2 (5 bases). V lost 5 bases and J lost 5, with 13 bases in between. This CDR3 contains 14 residues. Germline V gene data show CDR1 as MDHEN and CDR2 as SYDVKM. Here the CDR3 DNA reads TGTGCCAGCAGTCCCCTGGGAGCTAACAATGAGCAGTTCTTC. Its protein is CASSPLGANNEQFF. The full variable domain, its missing parts supplied by reference TRBV28 and TRBJ2-1, is DVKVTQSSRYLVKRTGEKVFLECVQDMDHENMFWYRQDPGLGLRLIYFSYDVKMKEKGDIPEGYSVSREKKERFSLILESASTNQTSMYLCASSPLGANNEQFFGPGTRLTVL.

This chain connects TRBV10-3 to TRBJ1-2, with 8 bases matching TRBD1. The CDR3 totals 15 residues. With V trimmed by 6 bases and J by 3 bases, 9 bases remained unmatched. The germline V gene has CDR1 ENHRY and CDR2 SYGVKD. In DNA, the CDR3 is TGTGCCATCAGGGCTGGACAGGGCGAGGACTATGGCTACACCTTC. Translation: CAIRAGQGEDYGYTF.

The V call is TRBV7-9, the J call TRBJ2-1; D might be TRBD1 or TRBD2, each matching 6 bases. The V and J ends lost 7 bases and 2 bases respectively, with 12 bases between them. The CDR3 contains 14 residues. The germline gives CDR1 SEHNR, CDR2 FQNEAQ (reference sequence). CDR3 in DNA: TGTGCCAGCAATCCGGGGGCTCCCTACAATGAGCAGTTCTTC. It encodes CASNPGAPYNEQFF.

This clonotype has only a few counts. The chain couples TRBV29-1 to TRBJ2-7; 11 bases agree with TRBD2. V gave up 7 bases and J gave up 3 bases; unmatched junction bases: 5. The CDR3 contains 13 residues. Germline V gene data show CDR1 as SQVTM and CDR2 as ANQGSEA. This CDR3 reads CSAQLAGDYEQYF. CDR3 in DNA: TGCAGCGCGCAACTAGCGGGAGACTACGAGCAGTACTTC.

This clonotype showed up just a few times. This rearrangement joins TRBV12-3 or TRBV12-4 to TRBJ2-1; no definite D call. With 2 bases removed from V and 9 bases from J, the gap between germline ends came to 17 bases. This CDR3 comprises 15 residues. The chain's CDR3 is CASSLQGSLRGEQFF. The CDR3 coding sequence is TGTGCCAGCAGTTTACAAGGAAGTCTGCGAGGTGAGCAGTTCTTC.

This clonotype was found once. The V call is TRBV2, the J call TRBJ2-1, with TRBD2 identical over 9 bases. CDR3 length: 15 residues. Per the germline V gene, CDR1 is SNHLY and CDR2 is FYNNEI. Trimming removed 3 bases from V and 4 bases from J; junction bases left unmatched: 4. CDR3 loop: CASSDLAGPYNEQFF. The CDR3 DNA follows: TGTGCCAGCAGTGACCTAGCGGGGCCTTACAATGAGCAGTTCTTC.

This clonotype was seen repeatedly, ten times or more. The rearrangement joins TRBV10-3 to TRBJ2-1, with 9 bases aligning to TRBD1. The V segment lost 4 bases and the J segment 7 bases; nucleotides outside the gene matches: 8. The germline CDR1 and CDR2 sequences are ENHRY and SYGVKD. The CDR3 has 15 residues. In DNA form, the CDR3 reads TGTGCCATCAGTGCCGGGACAGGGTCGGGGAATGAGCAGTTCTTC. Translation gives CAISAGTGSGNEQFF.

The rearrangement uses TRBV29-1 and TRBJ2-6, with D perhaps TRBD1 or TRBD2 (6 bases each). The CDR3 is made up of 20 amino acids. Trimming left V 6 bases short and J 2 bases short, with 29 bases between. CDR1 is SQVTM, CDR2 ANQGSEA, per germline. The CDR3 DNA is TGCAGCGTAGAAAAATGGGACACCCAAGCACTAGCTGCTGGGGCCAACGTCCTGACTTTC. It codes for CSVEKWDTQALAAGANVLTF.

There are a few counts of this clonotype. The V gene is TRBV20-1, the J gene TRBJ1-5; 7 bases map to TRBD1. The ends lost 1 base at V and 0 bases at J; junction bases unmatched: 6. Germline V lookup: CDR1 DFQATT, CDR2 SNEGSKA (reference sequence). CDR3 length equals 16 residues. The CDR3 protein is CSARALTGTSNQPQHF. Written as DNA, the CDR3 is TGCAGTGCTAGAGCCTTGACAGGGACTAGCAATCAGCCCCAGCATTTT.

The chain is built from TRBV11-2 and TRBJ1-1; D may be TRBD1 (5 bases). Looked up from germline, CDR1 is SGHAT and CDR2 is FQNNGV. This CDR3 contains 15 residues. V lost 5 bases and J lost 3, with 16 bases in between. CDR3: CASSPTGGTDTEAFF. CDR3 nucleotide sequence: TGTGCCAGCAGCCCAACCGGGGGGACTGACACTGAAGCTTTCTTT. The entire variable domain, with the rest obtained from reference TRBV11-2 and TRBJ1-1, is as follows: EAGVAQSPRYKIIEKRQSVAFWCNPISGHATLYWYQQILGQGPKLLIQFQNNGVVDDSQLPKDRFSAERLKGVDSTLKIQPAKLEDSAVYLCASSPTGGTDTEAFFGQGTRLTVV.

This clonotype has only a few counts. The CDR3 sequence: CATGRTSNEQFF. The CDR3 nucleotides are TGTGCCACCGGTAGGACTTCCAATGAGCAGTTCTTC. This chain uses TRBV24-1 with TRBJ2-1; D possibly corresponds to TRBD2 (5 bases). V shed 9 bases and J shed 6 bases, with 11 bases lying between them. The V gene's germline CDR1 is KGHDR and CDR2 SFDVKD. CDR3 size: 12 residues.